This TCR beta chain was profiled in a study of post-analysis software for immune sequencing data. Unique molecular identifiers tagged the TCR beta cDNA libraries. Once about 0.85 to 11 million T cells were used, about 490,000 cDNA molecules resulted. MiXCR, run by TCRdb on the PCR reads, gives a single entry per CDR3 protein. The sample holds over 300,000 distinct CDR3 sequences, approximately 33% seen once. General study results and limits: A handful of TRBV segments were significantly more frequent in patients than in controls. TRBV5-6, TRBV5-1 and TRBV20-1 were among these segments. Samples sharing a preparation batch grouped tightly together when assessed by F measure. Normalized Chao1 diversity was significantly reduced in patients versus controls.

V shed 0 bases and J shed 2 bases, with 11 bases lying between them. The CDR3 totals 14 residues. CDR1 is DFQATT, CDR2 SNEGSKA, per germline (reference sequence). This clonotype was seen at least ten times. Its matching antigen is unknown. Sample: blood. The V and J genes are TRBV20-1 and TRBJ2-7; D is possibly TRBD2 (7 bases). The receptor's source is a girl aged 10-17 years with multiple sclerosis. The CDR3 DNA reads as TGCAGTGCTAGAGATCAGCGGGACACCTACGAGCAGTACTTC. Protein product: CSARDQRDTYEQYF.